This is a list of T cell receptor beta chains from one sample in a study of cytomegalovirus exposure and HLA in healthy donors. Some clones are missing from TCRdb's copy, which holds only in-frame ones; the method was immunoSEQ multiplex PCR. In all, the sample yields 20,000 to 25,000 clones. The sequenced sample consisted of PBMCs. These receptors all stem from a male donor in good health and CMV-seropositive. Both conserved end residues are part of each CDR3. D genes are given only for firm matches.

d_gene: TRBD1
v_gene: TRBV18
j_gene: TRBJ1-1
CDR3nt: TGTGCCAGCTCTCGGACAGGGGCCGACACTGAAGCTTTCTTT
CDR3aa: CASSRTGADTEAFF

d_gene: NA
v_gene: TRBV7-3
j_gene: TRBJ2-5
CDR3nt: TGTGCCAGCAGCTCAAACCCGGGGGAGACCCAGTACTTC
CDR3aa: CASSSNPGETQYF

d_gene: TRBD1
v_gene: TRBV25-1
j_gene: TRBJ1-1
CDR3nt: TGTGCCAGCAGTGCCCCACAGGGGGCGTGGGATGAAGCTTTCTTT
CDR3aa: CASSAPQGAWDEAFF

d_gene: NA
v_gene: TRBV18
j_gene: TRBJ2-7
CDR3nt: TGTGCCAGCTCAGCGGGGTTCGCATCGGGGCAGTACTTC
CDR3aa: CASSAGFASGQYF

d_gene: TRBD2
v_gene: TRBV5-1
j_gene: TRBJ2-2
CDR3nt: TGCGCCAGCAGCTTGGCCGGAGCGGGGGGGCCTCCGACCGGGGAGCTGTTTTTT
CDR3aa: CASSLAGAGGPPTGELFF

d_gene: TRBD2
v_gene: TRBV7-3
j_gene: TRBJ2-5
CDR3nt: TGTGCCAGCAGCGCCGGGGGGACTCAGGGGACCCAGTACTTC
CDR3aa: CASSAGGTQGTQYF

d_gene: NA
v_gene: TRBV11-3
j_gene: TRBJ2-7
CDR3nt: TGTGCCAGCAGCTTAGGGGGCCAGGGGACCTACGAGCAGTACTTC
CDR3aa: CASSLGGQGTYEQYF

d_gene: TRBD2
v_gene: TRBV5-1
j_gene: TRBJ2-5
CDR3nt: TGCGCCAGCTCCCAACCGGGACTAGCGGGGGAGACCCAGTACTTC
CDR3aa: CASSQPGLAGETQYF

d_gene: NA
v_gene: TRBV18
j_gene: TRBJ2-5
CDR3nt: TGTGCCAGCTCACCGCCCAGTTACCAAGAGACCCAGTACTTC
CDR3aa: CASSPPSYQETQYF

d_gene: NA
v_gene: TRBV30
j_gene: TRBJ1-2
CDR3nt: TGTGCCTGGAGTGGGTATGGCACAGGGCGAAATGGCTACACCTTC
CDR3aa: CAWSGYGTGRNGYTF

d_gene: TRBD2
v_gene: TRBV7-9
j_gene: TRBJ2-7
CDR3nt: TGTGCCAGCAGTCGGATGACTAGCGGGGGCTACGAGCAGTACTTC
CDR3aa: CASSRMTSGGYEQYF

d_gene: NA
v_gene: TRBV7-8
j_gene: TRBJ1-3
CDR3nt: TGTGCCAGCAGCTTAGATCTGTCAGGCTCTGGAAACACCATATATTTT
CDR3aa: CASSLDLSGSGNTIYF

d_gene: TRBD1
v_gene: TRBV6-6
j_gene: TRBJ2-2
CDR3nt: TGTGCCAGCAGTTACGACAGACAGGGCGACACCGGGGAGCTGTTTTTT
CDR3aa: CASSYDRQGDTGELFF

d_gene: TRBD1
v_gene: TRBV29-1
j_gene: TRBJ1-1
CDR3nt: TGCAGCGTTGCCCGTCCAGACAGGGCCACTGAAGCTTTCTTT
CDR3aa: CSVARPDRATEAFF

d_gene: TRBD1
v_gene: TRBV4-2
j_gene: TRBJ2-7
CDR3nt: TGTGCCAGCAGCCCCAGACAGGGGTTAGAGCAGTACTTC
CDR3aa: CASSPRQGLEQYF